Each of the 22 T cell receptor beta chains below was sequenced from the same sample in a study of cytotoxic CD8 clonotypes in ibrutinib-treated CLL (dated by TCRdb to about 2021). Library preparation was by the immunoSEQ multiplex PCR assay. Held by TCRdb, this immuneACCESS table contains in-frame sequences only and omits some clones. Under half of the omission traces to an unresolved V gene where checked; the cause of the rest is unknown. A total of tens of thousands of clones appear in this sample, around two thirds of them only once. The ten largest clones take up about 5.7% of the sample. The time point label for this specimen denotes: 12 to 13 months on ibrutinib. The starting material was PBMCs, obtained after 12 months of ibrutinib treatment. Source of these receptors: a human donor with chronic lymphocytic leukemia.

V usage is TRBV19 and J usage is TRBJ2-7, with 8 bases that match TRBD1. The CDR3 has 15 amino acids. CDR1 and CDR2 from the germline V gene are LNHDA and SQIVND (reference sequence). V shed 10 bases, J shed 0 bases, and the junction held 11 bases outside the gene matches. This chain's CDR3 is CATSRGQGGSYEQYF. CDR3 DNA: TGTGCCACATCCAGGGGGCAGGGAGGCTCCTACGAGCAGTACTTC.

The chain recombines TRBV4-3 with TRBJ2-7; D unresolved. V lost 4 bases and J lost 0, with 10 bases in between. The CDR3 covers 14 residues. Per the germline V gene, CDR1 is LGHNA and CDR2 is YSLEER. The CDR3 nucleotides are TGCGCCAGCAGCCCGTCAGGTTCCTCCTACGAGCAGTACTTC. Its protein product is CASSPSGSSYEQYF.

This clone was counted a few times. The rearrangement joins TRBV6-5 to TRBJ2-7; no clear D gene. The CDR3 loop spans 14 amino acids. Germline assignment: CDR1 MNHEY and CDR2 SVGAGI. Trimming removed 7 bases at V and 7 bases at J, with 20 bases between. DNA for the CDR3: TGTGCCAGCAAGCCGGACCATCCATCGAAGGAGCAGTACTTC. Amino acid sequence: CASKPDHPSKEQYF.

This sequence joins TRBV11-3 and TRBJ2-3; perhaps TRBD1 as D (6 bases). Per the germline V gene, CDR1 is SGHNT and CDR2 is YENEEA. Trimming took off 1 base at V and 1 base at J, with 12 bases between the two ends. This CDR3 spans 16 amino acids. CDR3 bases: TGTGCCAGCAGCTTAGGTCAGGGGATTGGCACAGATACGCAGTATTTT. Protein sequence: CASSLGQGIGTDTQYF.

This clone showed up just once. The chain links TRBV29-1 to TRBJ1-1; D remains ambiguous. The ends were cut back, 4 bases at V and 8 bases at J, with 11 bases in the middle. Germline V gene lookup returns CDR1 SQVTM and CDR2 ANQGSEA. This CDR3 has 11 residues. CDR3: CSVVSPGEAFF. The DNA of the CDR3 is TGCAGCGTTGTATCGCCCGGGGAAGCTTTCTTT.

V and J are TRBV6-5 and TRBJ2-3; D remains unclear. In germline, CDR1 is MNHEY, CDR2 SVGAGI. The CDR3 spans 16 residues. V dropped 4 bases and J dropped 5 bases, with 19 bases sitting between them. For the CDR3, the DNA is TGTGCCAGCAGTTCCCTGACGGATTTAGTAGGAGATACGCAGTATTTT. Protein sequence: CASSSLTDLVGDTQYF.

This clone was seen a handful of times. The gene calls are TRBV5-1 and TRBJ1-2; no firm D call. V was clipped by 4 bases and J by 8 bases, with 21 bases between them. This CDR3 region has 15 residues. Germline CDR1 reads SGHRS; CDR2 reads YFSETQ. CDR3 sequence reads: CASSPREGRSRGYTF. CDR3 DNA sequence: TGCGCCAGCAGCCCCCGAGAGGGTAGATCGCGCGGCTACACCTTC.

The chain joins TRBV6-5 to TRBJ1-5, with D possibly matching TRBD1 (5 bases). Germline loops: CDR1 MNHEY, CDR2 SVGAGI. With 11 bases removed from V and 0 bases from J, the gap between germline ends came to 17 bases. The CDR3 covers 15 residues. The CDR3 DNA follows: TGTGCCTCCGGGATCAGGGCCTATAGCAATCAGCCCCAGCATTTT. Amino acids: CASGIRAYSNQPQHF.

The chain uses TRBV5-1 and TRBJ1-2, with D maybe TRBD1 (5 bases). The V end lost 0 bases, the J end lost 7 bases, and 13 bases lay between the germline ends. Looked up from germline, CDR1 is SGHRS and CDR2 is YFSETQ. CDR3 length: 14 amino acids. The CDR3 bases are TGCGCCAGCAGCTTGGACCCAGGGAGAGGTGGCTACACCTTC. It yields the protein CASSLDPGRGGYTF.

This chain connects TRBV11-2 to TRBJ1-1, with D perhaps TRBD1 (5 bases). The CDR3 is 15 amino acids. The germline V gene encodes CDR1 SGHAT and CDR2 FQNNGV. V was shortened by 6 bases and J by 1 base, with 15 bases between the two germline ends. In DNA, the CDR3 is TGTGCCAGCAGGCCTCCGGGACGGGAGAACACTGAAGCTTTCTTT. Translation: CASRPPGRENTEAFF.

The CDR3 loop is CASSIVRDWIGYEQFF. The CDR3 DNA follows: TGTGCCAGTAGTATAGTAAGGGACTGGATAGGTTATGAGCAGTTCTTC. The rearrangement joins TRBV19 to TRBJ2-1; TRBD2 is a possible D gene (6 bases). The length of the CDR3 is 16 residues. The germline CDR1 and CDR2 sequences are LNHDA and SQIVND (reference sequence). The ends were cut back, 1 base at V and 8 bases at J, with 18 bases in the middle.

The chain employs TRBV28 and TRBJ1-2; 8 bases align to TRBD1. Germline V gives CDR1 MDHEN, CDR2 SYDVKM. The CDR3 has 15 amino acids. V dropped 3 bases and J dropped 8; count of bases not matched to a gene: 11. In DNA, the CDR3 is TGTGCCAGCAGTTTGGGCTCCCAGGGGGCGTTCGGCTACACCTTC. The encoded protein is CASSLGSQGAFGYTF.

V and J are TRBV9 and TRBJ2-1; D tentatively reads TRBD1 or TRBD2 (6 bases each). Per the germline V gene, CDR1 is SGDLS and CDR2 is YYNGEE. The CDR3 is 16 residues long. The V end was cut by 4 bases, the J end by 5 bases, with 19 bases between. The CDR3: CASSPPPRGADNEQFF. DNA for the CDR3: TGTGCCAGCAGCCCCCCTCCGAGGGGGGCCGACAATGAGCAGTTCTTC.

The J gene is TRBJ2-7, the V gene TRBV5-4; 7 bases align to TRBD2. The CDR3 is made up of 15 amino acids. The V gene end was trimmed by 1 base and the J gene end by 1 base; junction bases not matched to a gene: 5. CDR1 SGHNT and CDR2 YYREEE come from the germline V gene (reference sequence). The CDR3 nucleotides are TGTGCCAGCAGCTTGCGGAGCGGGGCGTCCTACGAGCAGTACTTC. It specifies CASSLRSGASYEQYF.

V usage is TRBV10-3 and J usage is TRBJ2-7; D is unclear. Between the trimmed V and J ends, which lost 3 bases and 4 bases, there was a span of 13 bases. Per the germline V gene, CDR1 is ENHRY and CDR2 is SYGVKD. The CDR3 consists of 14 residues. The CDR3, as DNA: TGTGCCATCAGTGATAGGGCAGTCTCGTACGAGCAGTACTTC. Protein sequence: CAISDRAVSYEQYF.

This rearrangement joins TRBV7-6 to TRBJ1-1; 7 nucleotides line up with TRBD1. The V gene end was trimmed by 3 bases and the J gene end by 9 bases; junction bases not matched to a gene: 4. The CDR3 runs 12 residues. Germline CDR1 SGHVS, CDR2 FNYEAQ. In DNA form, the CDR3 reads TGTGCCAGCAGCTTGGGGGGACAGCAAGCTTTCTTT. This translates into CASSLGGQQAFF.

The chain recombines TRBV11-1 with TRBJ1-1; 7 bases line up with TRBD1. V dropped 4 bases and J dropped 0; count of bases not matched to a gene: 8. CDR1 SGHAT and CDR2 FQDESV come from the germline V gene (reference sequence). The CDR3 is made up of 16 amino acids. This CDR3 is CASSYHRGSMNTEAFF. The CDR3 nucleotides read TGTGCCAGCAGCTACCACAGGGGTAGCATGAACACTGAAGCTTTCTTT.

The gene calls are TRBV7-9 and TRBJ2-5, with D perhaps given as TRBD1 or TRBD2 (5 bases each). This CDR3 comprises 14 residues. The V end was cut by 1 base, the J end by 4 bases, with 10 bases between. Germline assignment: CDR1 SEHNR and CDR2 FQNEAQ (reference sequence). The CDR3 reads CASSLGQGVETQYF. In DNA form, the CDR3 reads TGTGCCAGCAGCTTAGGGCAGGGAGTAGAGACCCAGTACTTC.

This sequence joins TRBV30 and TRBJ1-5; D call uncertain. Germline V gene data show CDR1 as GTSNPN and CDR2 as SVGIG (reference sequence). The CDR3 length is 12 residues. V lost 5 bases and J lost 4, with 9 bases in between. The DNA for the CDR3 is TGTGCCTGGGGGCTGGGGAATCAGCCCCAGCATTTT. Translating gives CAWGLGNQPQHF.

V is TRBV9 and J is TRBJ1-2; D uncertain. The CDR3 runs to 13 residues. The V end was cut by 0 bases, the J end by 7 bases, with 10 bases between. The V gene's germline CDR1 is SGDLS and CDR2 YYNGEE. This chain's CDR3 is CASSVGGLSGYTF. The CDR3 nucleotides read TGTGCCAGCAGCGTAGGAGGACTCTCTGGCTACACCTTC. Full variable domain (rest looked up from reference TRBV9 and TRBJ1-2): DSGVTQTPKHLITATGQRVTLRCSPRSGDLSVYWYQQSLDQGLQFLIQYYNGEERAKGNILERFSAQQFPDLHSELNLSSLELGDSALYFCASSVGGLSGYTFGSGTRLTVV.

V is TRBV7-2 and J is TRBJ2-5; 7 bases are a match to TRBD1. CDR1 and CDR2 from the germline V gene are SGHTA and FQGNSA. CDR3 size: 16 residues. The V gene end was trimmed by 2 bases and the J gene end by 2 bases; junction bases not matched to a gene: 8. CDR3 nucleotides: TGTGCCAGCAGCTTACAATCCGGGACAGCGCAAGAGACCCAGTACTTC. Translating gives CASSLQSGTAQETQYF.

The chain joins TRBV9 to TRBJ2-7, with D possibly matching TRBD1 (5 bases). From germline, CDR1 is SGDLS and CDR2 YYNGEE. Trimming cost V 4 bases and J 6 bases, with 17 bases left between them. CDR3 size: 14 residues. The CDR3 reads CASSLTDTSSEQYF. CDR3 DNA: TGTGCCAGCAGCCTCACGGACACCTCTAGCGAGCAGTACTTC.